The 14 T cell receptor beta chains reported below all come from one sample, sequenced in a study of shared clonotypes between healthy human individuals. Repertoires were generated with immunoSEQ multiplex PCR, while TCRdb's copy carries only in-frame clones and drops some. Seen here are approximately 2,000,000 clones, under 95% observed once, and the top ten hold roughly 0.34%. Sequences were obtained from naive CD4+ T cells from PBMCs. Described subset: CD45RA+ positively selected. The receptors derive from a man younger than 35 in good health. Some clones in this sample may be carry-over from other donors' samples.

The rearrangement links TRBV7-6 to TRBJ1-4; 11 bases map to TRBD1. The length of the CDR3 is 16 residues. Looked up from germline, CDR1 is SGHVS and CDR2 is FNYEAQ. Trimming cost V 3 bases and J 0 bases; bases outside gene matches: 0. CDR3 sequence: CASSLGQGATNEKLFF. The CDR3 DNA sequence: TGTGCCAGCAGCTTGGGACAGGGGGCAACTAATGAAAAACTGTTTTTT.

The genes are TRBV7-3 and TRBJ1-1; D not certain. V was cut by 4 bases and J by 1 base, with 7 bases left in between. CDR3 length: 13 residues. In germline, CDR1 is SGHTA, CDR2 FQGTGA. The CDR3 here is CASSSTRNTEAFF. The CDR3 nucleotides read TGTGCCAGCAGCTCGACACGGAACACTGAAGCTTTCTTT.

The V gene is TRBV4-1, the J gene TRBJ1-1, with a weak D call TRBD1 (5 bases). This CDR3 has 12 amino acids. With 2 bases removed from V and 6 bases from J, the gap between germline ends came to 7 bases. Germline CDR1 reads MGHRA; CDR2 reads YSYEKL. Here the CDR3 DNA reads TGCGCCAGCAGCCAATCGGGGCCTGAAGCTTTCTTT. As protein: CASSQSGPEAFF.

As regards this clone: This specimen includes other DNA sequences encoding the same CDR3. J is TRBJ1-5 and V is TRBV30, with D possibly matching TRBD1 (5 bases). The V gene's germline CDR1 is GTSNPN and CDR2 SVGIG (reference sequence). Trimming took off 4 bases at V and 2 bases at J, with 9 bases between the two ends. CDR3 length: 13 residues. The CDR3 DNA sequence: TGTGCCTGGACTGGGGGGGGCAATCAGCCCCAGCATTTT. Its protein product is CAWTGGGNQPQHF.

The chain has TRBV6-1 and TRBJ2-5, with TRBD1 matching over 10 bases. The germline gives CDR1 MNHNS, CDR2 SASEGT. The J segment lost 1 base and the V segment lost 6 bases, leaving 5 bases of the junction unmatched. CDR3 size: 15 residues. The CDR3 DNA is TGTGCCAGCAGAACCGGACAGGGGGGCCAAGAGACCCAGTACTTC. This gives the protein CASRTGQGGQETQYF.

The CDR3, as DNA: TGTGCCAGCAGCCCAAGACAGGGGGCTTCTTCACCCCTCCACTTT. Its translation is CASSPRQGASSPLHF. V usage is TRBV11-3 and J usage is TRBJ1-6; 10 nucleotides match TRBD1. The CDR3 has 15 residues. V dropped 5 bases and J dropped 9; count of bases not matched to a gene: 7. Germline CDR1 reads SGHNT; CDR2 reads YENEEA.

Turning to this clone: Additional DNA sequences in this sample encode the identical CDR3. The chain combines TRBV28 with TRBJ1-1; D gene unclear. The germline V and J ends were trimmed by 2 bases and 0 bases, with 7 bases remaining between them. CDR1 MDHEN and CDR2 SYDVKM come from the germline V gene. CDR3 length: 14 amino acids. In nucleotides, the CDR3 is TGTGCCAGCAGTTTACCAGCTATGAACACTGAAGCTTTCTTT. Protein sequence: CASSLPAMNTEAFF.

The J gene is TRBJ2-3, the V gene TRBV10-2; no firm D call. The CDR3 has 13 residues. CDR1 is WSHSY and CDR2 is SAAADI in the germline V gene. Trimming left V 2 bases short and J 4 bases short, with 7 bases between. The CDR3 region has the DNA TGCGCCAGCAGTGAGGTAGGGTCAGATACGCAGTATTTT. Amino acids: CASSEVGSDTQYF.

This clone showed up just once. The chain employs TRBV28 and TRBJ1-5; D is possibly TRBD1 (6 bases). The CDR3 loop spans 14 amino acids. V lost 5 bases to trimming and J lost 0 bases, with 8 bases between them. Germline V gene sequence: CDR1 MDHEN, CDR2 SYDVKM. CDR3 in DNA: TGTGCCAGCAGTGACAGGCCTAGCAATCAGCCCCAGCATTTT. It encodes CASSDRPSNQPQHF. The full variable domain, rest sourced from reference TRBV28 and TRBJ1-5, is DVKVTQSSRYLVKRTGEKVFLECVQDMDHENMFWYRQDPGLGLRLIYFSYDVKMKEKGDIPEGYSVSREKKERFSLILESASTNQTSMYLCASSDRPSNQPQHFGDGTRLSIL.

This rearrangement joins TRBV7-8 to TRBJ1-1, with D uncertain. The CDR3 length is 14 residues. Germline assignment: CDR1 SGHVS and CDR2 FQNEAQ. Trimming took 2 bases from V and 4 from J, leaving 11 bases between them. The CDR3 reads CASSLNSVSTEAFF. The CDR3 nucleotides are TGTGCCAGCAGCTTAAATTCCGTGAGCACTGAAGCTTTCTTT. Based on the CDR3 plus reference TRBV7-8 and TRBJ1-1, the full variable domain is GAGVSQSPRYKVAKRGQDVALRCDPISGHVSLFWYQQALGQGPEFLTYFQNEAQLDKSGLPSDRFFAERPEGSVSTLKIQRTQQEDSAVYLCASSLNSVSTEAFFGQGTRLTVV.

This rearrangement joins TRBV28 to TRBJ2-1; D unclear. Trimming took 11 bases from V and 6 from J, leaving 17 bases between them. The germline CDR1 and CDR2 sequences are MDHEN and SYDVKM. This CDR3 is built from 13 residues. CDR3 loop: CAVVGSRVNEQFF. The CDR3 DNA sequence: TGTGCCGTTGTGGGGTCAAGGGTCAATGAGCAGTTCTTC.

Notes on this clone: Different DNA sequences within this sample yield the same CDR3. This chain connects TRBV5-1 to TRBJ2-6, with D possibly being TRBD1 (5 bases). The CDR3 has 15 amino acids. Germline values: CDR1 SGHRS, CDR2 YFSETQ. V was shortened by 1 base and J by 1 base, with 6 bases between the two germline ends. The DNA of the CDR3 is TGCGCCAGCAGCTTGCAGGGTTCTGGGGCCAACGTCCTGACTTTC. Translated, it gives CASSLQGSGANVLTF.

The rearrangement uses TRBV9 and TRBJ1-6, with D possibly matching TRBD1 (6 bases). The CDR3 consists of 14 residues. Trimming pared 2 bases from V and 4 bases from J, leaving 7 bases between. Germline loops: CDR1 SGDLS, CDR2 YYNGEE. CDR3 in amino acids: CASSVDSYNSPLHF. The CDR3 DNA reads as TGTGCCAGCAGCGTGGACAGTTATAATTCACCCCTCCACTTT.

This chain links TRBV5-1 with TRBJ2-7; possible D gene TRBD1, 6 bases. Trimming pared 4 bases from V and 1 base from J, leaving 24 bases between. CDR1 is SGHRS, CDR2 YFSETQ, per germline. The CDR3 covers 18 residues. This chain's CDR3 is CASSRRTQAQGISYEQYF. CDR3 in DNA: TGCGCCAGCAGCCGTAGAACCCAGGCACAGGGTATATCCTACGAGCAGTACTTC.